This is a list of T cell receptor beta chains from one sample in a study of T-cell reconstitution after alpha-beta-depleted transplantation in children. TCRdb analysed the PCR reads with MiXCR anew, one entry per CDR3 protein. The table lists roughly 340,000 distinct CDR3 sequences, about a sixth of them singletons. Here the sequenced sample was PBMCs, mostly from graft donor cells, taken 360 days after TCRalphabeta/CD19-depleted stem cell transplant. The receptors were sampled from a male patient aged 2-15 years who had a stem cell transplant for acute lymphoblastic leukemia, so the T cells may come from the graft donor. CDR3s include the opening cysteine and the closing phenylalanine or tryptophan. A D gene is named only where the DNA matches it firmly. Rows may omit the clone size; those that give it use once, few, many or a size class.

v_call	j_call	d_call	clone_size	cdr3_aa	cdr3_nt
TRBV27	TRBJ2-7	.	.	CASSSRSVSSYEQYF	TGTGCCAGCAGTTCCCGATCGGTTTCCTCCTACGAGCAGTACTTC
TRBV12-3/TRBV12-4	TRBJ2-3	.	.	CASSFDPWGDTQYF	TGTGCCAGCAGTTTCGATCCTTGGGGAGATACGCAGTATTTT
TRBV27	TRBJ1-1	TRBD1	.	CASRYRTGVNTEAFF	TGTGCCAGCAGGTATCGGACAGGAGTGAACACTGAAGCTTTCTTT
TRBV27	TRBJ2-7	.	.	CASSFGRSTYEQYF	TGTGCCAGCAGTTTTGGGAGAAGTACCTACGAGCAGTACTTC
TRBV4-1	TRBJ1-3	.	once	CASSPTHGRETIYF	TGCGCCAGCAGCCCGACGCATGGGAGAGAGACCATATATTTT
TRBV14	TRBJ2-5	.	few	CASSQVRGQETQYF	TGTGCCAGCAGCCAAGTAAGGGGTCAAGAGACCCAGTACTTC
TRBV5-1	TRBJ2-7	.	few	CASSFRGLGTEQYF	TGCGCCAGCAGCTTCCGGGGTCTGGGCACGGAGCAGTACTTC
TRBV7-9	TRBJ1-5	TRBD1	.	CASSLGQGGDQPQHF	TGTGCCAGCAGCTTGGGGCAGGGGGGGGACCAGCCCCAGCATTTT
TRBV19	TRBJ2-7	.	.	CASSIAGSLTYSYEQYF	TGTGCCAGTAGTATAGCGGGCAGCCTTACCTACTCCTACGAGCAGTACTTC
TRBV29-1	TRBJ2-7	.	few	CSVAPGTYEQYF	TGCAGCGTAGCACCTGGGACCTACGAGCAGTACTTC
TRBV4-2	TRBJ1-3	TRBD1	.	CASSQARTGEVGNTIYF	TGTGCCAGCAGCCAAGCCAGGACAGGGGAAGTGGGAAACACCATATATTTT
TRBV30	TRBJ2-1	.	few	CAWSQEDEQFF	TGTGCCTGGAGTCAGGAGGATGAGCAGTTCTTC
TRBV12-3/TRBV12-4	TRBJ1-5	.	many	CASSSEVPPRNQPQHF	TGTGCCAGCAGTTCCGAGGTACCCCCTCGCAATCAGCCCCAGCATTTT
TRBV9	TRBJ2-3	.	.	CASSVGVETSTDTQYF	TGTGCCAGCAGCGTAGGGGTGGAAACTAGCACAGATACGCAGTATTTT
TRBV18	TRBJ1-1	TRBD1	many	CASSRRQGEAFF	TGTGCCAGCTCACGCCGACAGGGAGAAGCTTTCTTT
TRBV20-1	TRBJ2-7	TRBD2	few	CSAPGTSFSEQYF	TGCAGTGCCCCCGGGACTAGCTTTTCCGAGCAGTACTTC
TRBV20-1	TRBJ2-7	.	.	CSASGGKGYEQYF	TGCAGTGCTAGCGGGGGAAAGGGATACGAGCAGTACTTC
TRBV6-5	TRBJ2-7	.	few	CASSYSDSLRSYEQYF	TGTGCCAGCAGTTACTCGGATAGCCTCCGCTCATACGAGCAGTACTTC
TRBV29-1	TRBJ2-2	TRBD2	.	CSVAVTSVNTGELFF	TGCAGCGTTGCTGTGACTAGCGTTAACACCGGGGAGCTGTTTTTT
TRBV19	TRBJ2-1	TRBD1	.	CASSISRGRYNEQFF	TGTGCCAGTAGTATCTCAAGGGGGCGGTACAATGAGCAGTTCTTC
TRBV7-9	TRBJ2-1	.	few	CASSGGRFSYNEQFF	TGTGCCAGCAGCGGGGGTCGATTTTCATACAATGAGCAGTTCTTC
TRBV4-1	TRBJ2-1	TRBD2	few	CASSQDSLAGPPSYNEQFF	TGCGCCAGCAGCCAAGATTCACTAGCGGGACCACCCAGTTACAATGAGCAGTTCTTC
TRBV28	TRBJ2-7	TRBD2	.	CASSLIPSGSYGISYEQYF	TGTGCCAGCAGCCTAATCCCTAGCGGGAGTTACGGAATATCCTACGAGCAGTACTTC
TRBV27	TRBJ1-2	.	.	CASSSVRENYGYTF	TGTGCCAGCAGTTCAGTCCGGGAAAACTATGGCTACACCTTC
TRBV4-2	TRBJ2-1	TRBD2	few	CASSPEREYQFF	TGTGCCAGCAGCCCCGAGCGGGAGTACCAGTTCTTC
TRBV29-1	TRBJ2-1	TRBD1	.	CSVRSGTGRYNEQFF	TGCAGCGTCCGCTCAGGGACAGGGAGGTACAATGAGCAGTTCTTC
TRBV6-5	TRBJ2-4	.	.	CASSYSLGGNIQYF	TGTGCCAGCAGTTACTCTCTAGGGGGGAACATTCAGTACTTC
TRBV6-2/TRBV6-3	TRBJ2-1	.	few	CASSYQLVNEQFF	TGTGCCAGCAGTTATCAACTGGTCAATGAGCAGTTCTTC
TRBV2	TRBJ1-6	.	many	CASKQFRGRSSYNSPLHF	TGTGCCAGCAAGCAGTTTCGGGGAAGAAGCTCCTATAATTCACCCCTCCACTTT
TRBV7-9	TRBJ2-7	.	few	CASSLVSGTLTYEQYF	TGTGCCAGCAGCTTAGTATCCGGGACTTTAACCTACGAGCAGTACTTC
TRBV7-8	TRBJ2-7	.	few	CASSLVVRVGEQYF	TGTGCCAGCAGCTTAGTGGTCAGGGTCGGCGAGCAGTACTTC
TRBV12-3/TRBV12-4	TRBJ2-1	TRBD1	many	CASSFGYSDRVYNEQFF	TGTGCCAGCAGTTTTGGATATTCCGACAGGGTATACAATGAGCAGTTCTTC